This T cell receptor (beta chain) originates from a study of T cells after yellow fever vaccination. V shed 4 bases and J shed 1 base, with 10 bases lying between them. There are 14 residues in the CDR3. Each CDR3 protein is one row after TCRdb ran MiXCR on the 5' RACE reads. The repertoire consists of approximately 260,000 distinct CDR3 sequences, with roughly 5.6% occurring once and the leading ten covering less than 3.5%. This sequence originates from a man aged 18 to 30 who received the YFV17D yellow fever vaccine. The sequencing here drew on CD4+ T cells sorted from PBMCs, taken on the day of the yellow fever booster vaccination. The chain carries TRBV12-3 or TRBV12-4 and TRBJ1-1; D perhaps matches TRBD1 (5 bases). CDR3 nucleotide sequence: TGTGCCAGCAGTTCTTACGACAGGAACACTGAAGCTTTCTTT. This gives the protein CASSSYDRNTEAFF.